The sequence of this T cell receptor beta chain was determined in a study of OX40 agonist ivuxolimab in advanced cancers. Trimming left V 7 bases short and J 6 bases short, with 19 bases between. Per germline, CDR1 LNHDA and CDR2 SQIVND (reference sequence). This CDR3 spans 15 amino acids. The method was immunoSEQ multiplex PCR; TCRdb's version includes in-frame clones alone and lacks a portion of them. The repertoire has approximately 47,000 clones, approximately 91% of them found once; the top ten carry around 6.7%. The chain carries TRBV19 and TRBJ2-1, with D possibly being TRBD1 (5 bases). The sample in question was CD4+ or CD8+ T cells sorted from blood, obtained in a trial of the OX40 agonist ivuxolimab. This clonotype originated in an adult with an advanced solid tumor such as melanoma, head and neck, liver or kidney cancer. CDR3 region: CASTLNLGPGNEQFF. As DNA, the CDR3 is TGTGCCAGTACTCTCAATTTGGGGCCGGGCAATGAGCAGTTCTTC.